The 19 T cell receptor beta chains in this list originate from one sample, sequenced in a study of blood T cells in healthy people across ages. The use of a sample-barcoded 5' primer and a J-beta primer mix characterized a second PCR of roughly 6 to 12 cycles. TCRdb fed the 5' RACE reads into MiXCR, producing one record per CDR3 protein. Among 780,000 or so distinct CDR3 sequences listed, more than 55% were seen once. Source material: blood. These receptors came from a man between 35 and 55 years old in good health.

This clonotype was counted only a few times. CDR3 region: CASKRTSGEQETQYF. For the CDR3, the DNA is TGTGCCAGCAAACGAACAAGCGGGGAGCAAGAGACCCAGTACTTC. The chain uses TRBV27 and TRBJ2-5, with 7 bases fitting TRBD2. Losses at the gene ends were 7 bases for V and 2 bases for J; bases not matched to a gene: 10. The CDR3 has 15 residues. CDR1 MNHEY and CDR2 SMNVEV come from the germline V gene (reference sequence).

The CDR3 DNA sequence: TGCAGTGCAGCCGGGACGGAAGACTACGAGCAGTACTTC. This encodes CSAAGTEDYEQYF. The chain combines TRBV20-1 with TRBJ2-7, with D possibly called TRBD1 or TRBD2 (5 bases each). Per germline, CDR1 DFQATT and CDR2 SNEGSKA (reference sequence). V lost 6 bases and J 3 bases, leaving 15 bases between the germline ends. The CDR3 contains 13 residues.

This clonotype was counted only a few times. The chain carries TRBV5-1 and TRBJ2-4; no clear D gene. The ends were cut back, 0 bases at V and 2 bases at J, with 24 bases in the middle. This CDR3 is built from 20 residues. Germline V gives CDR1 SGHRS, CDR2 YFSETQ. CDR3 residues: CASSLDGWADKDGPKNIQYF. The CDR3 DNA sequence: TGCGCCAGCAGCTTGGACGGGTGGGCAGACAAGGACGGCCCCAAAAACATTCAGTACTTC.

In this sample, this clonotype turned up many times. The V and J genes are TRBV20-1 and TRBJ2-1; TRBD2 matches 8 bases. CDR1 DFQATT and CDR2 SNEGSKA come from the germline V gene (reference sequence). The CDR3 has 15 residues. The V gene end was trimmed by 3 bases and the J gene end by 0 bases; junction bases not matched to a gene: 4. The CDR3 protein is CSARGGLGSYNEQFF. The CDR3 coding sequence is TGCAGTGCTAGGGGGGGACTAGGCTCCTACAATGAGCAGTTCTTC.

Concerning this clonotype: One end of the junction varies from germline; a read error may be responsible. This chain uses TRBV11-3 with TRBJ2-1; D not certain. The CDR3 runs to 15 residues. Germline-derived CDR1 and CDR2 are SGHNT and YENEEA. The CDR3 reads CASSLQSLDNNGQFF. The CDR3 coding sequence is TGTGCCAGCAGCTTACAGAGCTTAGATAACAATGGGCAGTTCTTC.

This chain uses TRBV7-3 with TRBJ2-5; TRBD1 agrees at 7 bases. V was clipped by 6 bases and J by 5 bases; unmatched bases: 9. This CDR3 is built from 14 residues. CDR1 is SGHTA, CDR2 FQGTGA, per germline. The CDR3 DNA sequence: TGTGCCAGCAGTGTTACAGGGGTTCGGGAGACCCAGTACTTC. Translation gives CASSVTGVRETQYF.

The rearrangement joins TRBV3-1 to TRBJ2-1; perhaps TRBD2 as D (6 bases). The germline CDR1 and CDR2 sequences are LGHDT and YNNKEL (reference sequence). CDR3 length equals 14 residues. Trimming pared 1 base from V and 2 bases from J, leaving 6 bases between. Written as DNA, the CDR3 is TGTGCCAGCAGCCAAGGACTAGCCTACAATGAGCAGTTCTTC. As protein: CASSQGLAYNEQFF.

This clonotype was counted a few times. V and J are TRBV7-2 and TRBJ2-3, with 8 bases aligning to TRBD1. CDR3 length: 14 amino acids. Losses at the gene ends were 5 bases for V and 5 bases for J; bases not matched to a gene: 6. Germline CDR1 is SGHTA and CDR2 is FQGNSA. DNA for the CDR3: TGTGCCAGCAGCCCCCCGACAGGGGAAGATACGCAGTATTTT. Translating gives CASSPPTGEDTQYF.

The chain recombines TRBV4-1 with TRBJ2-1; 13 bases fit TRBD2. Per the germline V gene, CDR1 is MGHRA and CDR2 is YSYEKL. With V trimmed by 0 bases and J by 9 bases, 5 bases remained unmatched. CDR3 size: 16 residues. In nucleotides, the CDR3 is TGCGCCAGCAGCCAAGAGCCGGGACTAGCGGGAAGTGAGCAGTTCTTC. The encoded protein is CASSQEPGLAGSEQFF.

This clonotype was detected only a few times. The J gene is TRBJ2-3, the V gene TRBV15; 9 nucleotides match TRBD2. The V and J ends lost 0 bases and 2 bases, in that order; junction bases with no gene match: 9. The CDR3 length is 18 residues. The V gene's germline CDR1 is LNHNV and CDR2 YYDKDF (reference sequence). In DNA, the CDR3 is TGTGCCACCAGCAGAGATAGCGGGGGCTCTTATGTCACAGATACGCAGTATTTT. Amino acids: CATSRDSGGSYVTDTQYF. Combining the CDR3 with reference TRBV15 and TRBJ2-3 gives the whole variable domain DAMVIQNPRYQVTQFGKPVTLSCSQTLNHNVMYWYQQKSSQAPKLLFHYYDKDFNNEADTPDNFQSRRPNTSFCFLDIRSPGLGDTAMYLCATSRDSGGSYVTDTQYFGPGTRLTVL.

This clonotype was detected a few times. The rearrangement uses TRBV6-6 and TRBJ1-1; maybe TRBD1 (6 bases). Germline CDR1 is MNHNY and CDR2 is SVGAGI (reference sequence). The V end lost 6 bases, the J end lost 11 bases, and 25 bases lay between the germline ends. The CDR3 totals 15 residues. This CDR3 is CASSQLTGSIPMAFF. The CDR3, as DNA: TGTGCCAGCAGCCAGCTGACAGGCTCGATCCCAATGGCTTTCTTT.

The rearrangement uses TRBV20-1 and TRBJ1-5; TRBD1 agrees at 9 bases. Germline assignment: CDR1 DFQATT and CDR2 SNEGSKA (reference sequence). With 3 bases clipped from V and 5 bases from J, the junction kept 5 bases outside the gene matches. The CDR3 has 14 amino acids. CDR3 in amino acids: CSASERTGDQPQHF. The CDR3 DNA reads TGCAGTGCTAGTGAAAGGACAGGGGATCAGCCCCAGCATTTT.

The chain links TRBV7-8 to TRBJ2-2, with TRBD1 as a possible D gene (6 bases). Germline V gives CDR1 SGHVS, CDR2 FQNEAQ. There are 16 residues in the CDR3. Trimming cost V 1 base and J 0 bases, with 9 bases left between them. In nucleotides, the CDR3 is TGTGCCAGCAGCTTAGTTGGGACAACGAACACCGGGGAGCTGTTTTTT. It encodes CASSLVGTTNTGELFF.

This clonotype was counted between two and nine times. V gene TRBV16 combines with J gene TRBJ2-3, with TRBD1 matching 10 bases. The CDR3 consists of 18 residues. V gave up 2 bases and J gave up 1 base; unmatched junction bases: 9. The germline V gene has CDR1 KGHSY and CDR2 FQNENV. The CDR3 nucleotides are TGTGCCAGCAGCCAACGCCCTCCGGGACAGGGGCGCACAGATACGCAGTATTTT. Amino acids: CASSQRPPGQGRTDTQYF.

The V gene is TRBV7-6, the J gene TRBJ1-2; the D gene is possibly TRBD1 (5 bases). This CDR3 comprises 15 residues. Germline V gives CDR1 SGHVS, CDR2 FNYEAQ. Trimming cost V 1 base and J 8 bases, with 17 bases left between them. The CDR3: CASSLGVPGTGGYTF. Written as DNA, the CDR3 is TGTGCCAGCAGCTTAGGGGTCCCGGGGACGGGCGGCTACACCTTC. Full variable domain (outside the CDR3, taken from reference TRBV7-6 and TRBJ1-2): GAGVSQSPRYKVTKRGQDVALRCDPISGHVSLYWYRQALGQGPEFLTYFNYEAQQDKSGLPNDRFSAERPEGSISTLTIQRTEQRDSAMYRCASSLGVPGTGGYTFGSGTRLTVV.

This clonotype was detected only once. The germline gene is not matched at one end of the junction; a read error may be the cause. The chain recombines TRBV28 with TRBJ2-7; TRBD2 is a possible D gene (5 bases). Germline V gene sequence: CDR1 MDHEN, CDR2 SYDVKM. The CDR3 is 16 residues long. CDR3: CASGLTNDAGTYEQYF. The DNA of the CDR3 is TGTGCCAGCGGTTTAACCAACGACGCGGGTACCTACGAGCAGTACTTC.

The chain employs TRBV27 and TRBJ2-1, with D maybe TRBD2 (5 bases). This CDR3 is 16 amino acids long. The V gene's germline CDR1 is MNHEY and CDR2 SMNVEV (reference sequence). V lost 6 bases and J 1 base, leaving 16 bases between the germline ends. The CDR3 DNA sequence: TGTGCCAGCAGGCCGATCCGGACTGGATCCTACAATGAGCAGTTCTTC. Translation gives CASRPIRTGSYNEQFF.

In this sample, this clonotype turned up many times. The chain carries TRBV7-9 and TRBJ1-2, with D perhaps TRBD1 (6 bases). The CDR3 covers 14 residues. With 4 bases removed from V and 3 bases from J, the gap between germline ends came to 12 bases. Looked up from germline, CDR1 is SEHNR and CDR2 is FQNEAQ (reference sequence). In DNA form, the CDR3 reads TGTGCCAGCAGCTCGACAGGAGCTGACTATGGCTACACCTTC. Translated, it gives CASSSTGADYGYTF.

The V gene is TRBV6-1, the J gene TRBJ2-3, with 8 bases identical to TRBD2. The V segment lost 6 bases and the J segment 8 bases; nucleotides outside the gene matches: 13. The CDR3 spans 15 residues. Germline lookup yields CDR1 MNHNS and CDR2 SASEGT. CDR3 nucleotides: TGTGCCAGCAGCGAGAGACTAGCGTATTCGGGTACGCAGTATTTT. Protein sequence: CASSERLAYSGTQYF.